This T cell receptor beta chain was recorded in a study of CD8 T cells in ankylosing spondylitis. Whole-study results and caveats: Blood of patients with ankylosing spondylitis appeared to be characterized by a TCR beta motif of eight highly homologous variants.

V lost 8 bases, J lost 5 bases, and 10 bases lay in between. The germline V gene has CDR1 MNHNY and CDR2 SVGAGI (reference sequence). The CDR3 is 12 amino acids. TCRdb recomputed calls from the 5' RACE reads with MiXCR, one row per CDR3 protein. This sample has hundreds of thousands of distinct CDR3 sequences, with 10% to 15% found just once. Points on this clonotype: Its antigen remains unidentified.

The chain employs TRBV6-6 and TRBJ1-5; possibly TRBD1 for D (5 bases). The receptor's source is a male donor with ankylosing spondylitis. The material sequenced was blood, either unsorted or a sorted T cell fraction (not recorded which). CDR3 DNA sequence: TGTGCCAGCGACCTGGGGGATCAGCCCCAGCATTTT. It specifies CASDLGDQPQHF.